The 24 T cell receptor beta chains given below trace back to one sample, sequenced in a study of persistence of HIV-infected CD4 T cells (dated by TCRdb to between 2020 and 2021). For these receptors, no antigen is known. The treatment or condition label, as the study defines it: suppressive antiretroviral therapy. A pool of overlapping HIV-1 Gag 15-mer peptides was used at approximately 0.93 ug per peptide per mL for cell stimulation. Memory CD4+ T cells that did not respond, being CD40L-negative, CD69-negative and CD45RO-high, were sorted as memory populations depleted of antigen-responding cells. The immunoSEQ hsTCRB assay version 4, run in survey mode, was used to sequence TCRbeta repertoires from genomic DNA. TCRdb carries this immuneACCESS record with in-frame sequences only. Its versions omit some clonotypes, under half of them owing to an unresolved V gene in the studies checked, with the rest unexplained. Across this sample there are tens of thousands of clones, with more than 75% seen only once. The ten most abundant clones make up approximately 14% of the sample.

Specimen: CD4+ T cells sorted from PBMCs after roughly 18-hour stimulation, collected from a patient who received antiretroviral therapy. The cell subset or site label, as the study defines it: CD40L-CD69- CD45RO-high memory CD4 T cells not responding to Gag peptides. All receptors derive from an adult man with HIV who was CMV-seropositive.

This chain links TRBV6-5 with TRBJ1-4; D might be TRBD1 (6 bases). Per the germline V gene, CDR1 is MNHEY and CDR2 is SVGAGI. Deletions cut 6 bases from V and 15 bases from J, with 14 bases between. This CDR3 has 11 amino acids. CDR3 bases: TGTGCCAGCAGAATGTGGGGGCTGGTGTTTTTT. Its protein product is CASRMWGLVFF.

This clone was seen once. CDR3: CASSRGESGSETQYF. The CDR3, as DNA: TGTGCCAGCAGCAGAGGAGAATCAGGATCAGAGACCCAGTACTTC. This chain uses TRBV7-9 with TRBJ2-5, with D unresolved. The V and J ends lost 5 bases and 4 bases respectively, with 17 bases between them. The CDR3 is 15 residues long. The germline V gene encodes CDR1 SEHNR and CDR2 FQNEAQ (reference sequence).

Note on this clone: Compared with germline, one end of the junction differs, possibly owing to a read error. This chain connects TRBV7-7 to TRBJ2-2; D is unclear. CDR3 length equals 13 residues. Per the germline V gene, CDR1 is SSHAT and CDR2 is FNYEAQ (reference sequence). CDR3 loop: CASSFSETGELFF. The CDR3 DNA is TGTGCTAGCAGCTTTTCGGAGACCGGGGAGCTGTTTTTT.

This clone has a handful of counts. The chain couples TRBV15 to TRBJ1-3; no firm D call. This CDR3 is built from 14 residues. The germline V and J ends were trimmed by 0 bases and 2 bases, with 5 bases remaining between them. CDR1 and CDR2 (germline): LNHNV, YYDKDF (reference sequence). DNA of the CDR3: TGTGCCACCAGCAGAGAGCAGGCTGGAAACACCATATATTTT. Its protein product is CATSREQAGNTIYF.

This clone was observed a single time. The chain carries TRBV19 and TRBJ2-4; 9 bases agree with TRBD1. The germline V gene encodes CDR1 LNHDA and CDR2 SQIVND (reference sequence). Losses at the gene ends were 6 bases for V and 7 bases for J; bases not matched to a gene: 7. The CDR3 consists of 14 residues. CDR3 bases: TGTGCCAGTAGCGTAACCGGGACAGGGAACATTCAGTACTTC. This gives the protein CASSVTGTGNIQYF.

This CDR3 reads CASSLLASGSFGEQFF. The DNA for the CDR3 is TGTGCCAGCAGCTTACTGGCTAGCGGGAGTTTCGGTGAGCAGTTCTTC. The chain employs TRBV7-9 and TRBJ2-1; 10 bases fit TRBD2. There are 16 residues in the CDR3. V gave up 2 bases and J gave up 9 bases; unmatched junction bases: 10. Germline V gives CDR1 SEHNR, CDR2 FQNEAQ (reference sequence).

This clone was observed a handful of times. This chain's CDR3 is CASSFGGGLNTGELFF. For the CDR3, the DNA is TGTGCCAGCAGCTTTGGGGGCGGGCTGAACACCGGGGAGCTGTTTTTT. The chain is built from TRBV7-2 and TRBJ2-2; maybe TRBD1 (6 bases). The CDR3 sequence is 16 residues long. CDR1 is SGHTA, CDR2 FQGNSA, per germline. Trimming removed 3 bases from V and 1 base from J, with 12 bases in between.

This clone showed up just a few times. V gene TRBV5-1 combines with J gene TRBJ1-2; weak D call: TRBD1 (6 bases). CDR3 length: 14 residues. The germline V gene encodes CDR1 SGHRS and CDR2 YFSETQ. Trimming took off 0 bases at V and 8 bases at J, with 14 bases between the two ends. The CDR3 is CASSLAQGFGGYTF. The CDR3 region has the DNA TGCGCCAGCAGCTTGGCACAGGGTTTTGGGGGCTACACCTTC.

CDR3 nucleotides: TGTGCCAGCTCCCTCGGGCTAGCGGGGGAATTTGATACGCAGTATTTT. Its protein product is CASSLGLAGEFDTQYF. The chain has TRBV18 and TRBJ2-3; TRBD2 matches at 10 bases. CDR1 and CDR2 from the germline V gene are KGHSH and LQKENI. The CDR3 is made up of 16 amino acids. Losses at the gene ends were 6 bases for V and 6 bases for J; bases not matched to a gene: 12.

The genes are TRBV5-1 and TRBJ2-2; unclear D gene. This CDR3 is built from 15 residues. The germline gives CDR1 SGHRS, CDR2 YFSETQ. Trimming took off 4 bases at V and 1 base at J, with 11 bases between the two ends. CDR3 amino acids: CASSSRPENTGELFF. CDR3 bases: TGCGCCAGCAGCAGTAGACCGGAGAACACCGGGGAGCTGTTTTTT.

This chain joins TRBV5-1 and TRBJ1-4; D unclear. The CDR3 sequence is 16 residues long. Germline lookup yields CDR1 SGHRS and CDR2 YFSETQ. Trimming pared 1 base from V and 10 bases from J, leaving 20 bases between. CDR3 in DNA: TGCGCCAGCAGCTTGAATGCCGGAGGTCAACATGGAAAACTGTTTTTT. This codes for CASSLNAGGQHGKLFF.

This clone occurred once. The rearrangement uses TRBV6-2 or TRBV6-3 and TRBJ2-7, with a possible D match to TRBD2 (5 bases). This CDR3 has 17 amino acids. V lost 0 bases, J lost 0 bases, and 15 bases lay in between. From germline, CDR1 is MNHEY and CDR2 SVGEGT. DNA of the CDR3: TGTGCCAGCAGTTACTCACTGAGGGTCCTGAGCTCCTACGAGCAGTACTTC. The encoded protein is CASSYSLRVLSSYEQYF.

V and J are TRBV6-5 and TRBJ1-1; weak D call: TRBD1 (5 bases). Per the germline V gene, CDR1 is MNHEY and CDR2 is SVGAGI. Trimming removed 2 bases at V and 10 bases at J, with 20 bases between. This CDR3 is built from 15 residues. CDR3 protein: CASSYRRVGERGAFF. The CDR3 DNA is TGTGCCAGCAGTTACAGGCGGGTGGGGGAGCGGGGAGCTTTCTTT.

The sample holds a few counts of this clone. The DNA of the CDR3 is TGTGCCACCAGCAAGGGACAGGCTTACTATGGCTACACCTTC. Translating gives CATSKGQAYYGYTF. The chain is built from TRBV15 and TRBJ1-2; 8 positions match TRBD1. Germline CDR1 is LNHNV and CDR2 is YYDKDF (reference sequence). The V and J ends lost 4 bases and 3 bases, in that order; junction bases with no gene match: 4. The CDR3 has 14 residues.

The V call is TRBV27, the J call TRBJ2-7, with D unresolved. Trimming stripped 6 bases from V and 0 bases from J, with 24 bases between. Germline V lookup: CDR1 MNHEY, CDR2 SMNVEV (reference sequence). The CDR3 sequence is 18 residues long. The CDR3 DNA is TGTGCCAGCAGCCCACGGACGCTGTTGGGTCCTAGCTCCTACGAGCAGTACTTC. Translating it yields CASSPRTLLGPSSYEQYF.

The CDR3 here is CASSYGWGNSPLHF. The CDR3 bases are TGTGCCAGCAGTTACGGATGGGGTAATTCACCCCTCCACTTT. The chain employs TRBV6-5 and TRBJ1-6; no firm D call. CDR3 length: 14 residues. Germline CDR1 reads MNHEY; CDR2 reads SVGAGI. V was pared by 2 bases and J by 6 bases, with 8 bases between.

The chain has TRBV2 and TRBJ2-5; no firm D call. Trimming cost V 2 bases and J 4 bases, with 5 bases left between them. The V gene's germline CDR1 is SNHLY and CDR2 FYNNEI. The CDR3 runs to 12 residues. The CDR3 protein is CASSERGETQYF. CDR3 bases: TGTGCCAGCAGTGAACGAGGAGAGACCCAGTACTTC.

V and J are TRBV9 and TRBJ1-1; a possible D gene is TRBD1 (5 bases). Trimming stripped 1 base from V and 4 bases from J, with 11 bases between. CDR1 is SGDLS, CDR2 YYNGEE, per germline. The CDR3 consists of 14 residues. CDR3 sequence reads: CASSVNRLGTEAFF. For the CDR3, the DNA is TGTGCCAGCAGCGTAAACAGGTTGGGCACTGAAGCTTTCTTT. Looking up the rest from reference TRBV9 and TRBJ1-1 gives the full variable domain: DSGVTQTPKHLITATGQRVTLRCSPRSGDLSVYWYQQSLDQGLQFLIQYYNGEERAKGNILERFSAQQFPDLHSELNLSSLELGDSALYFCASSVNRLGTEAFFGQGTRLTVV.

The CDR3 here is CASSYRGTGINYGYTF. CDR3 nucleotides: TGTGCCAGCAGTTACCGAGGGACAGGGATAAACTATGGCTACACCTTC. The chain combines TRBV6-2 or TRBV6-3 with TRBJ1-2; TRBD1 aligns across 9 bases. Germline V gene lookup returns CDR1 MNHEY and CDR2 SVGEGT. The CDR3 sequence is 16 residues long. V lost 2 bases and J lost 2; bases outside the gene matches: 6.

The V and J genes are TRBV19 and TRBJ2-7; possibly TRBD1 for D (6 bases). Germline values: CDR1 LNHDA, CDR2 SQIVND (reference sequence). The CDR3 sequence is 14 residues long. The V end lost 5 bases, the J end lost 6 bases, and 17 bases lay between the germline ends. The DNA for the CDR3 is TGTGCCAGTAGTGTAACTTACAGGGATGGCGAGCAGTACTTC. It is translated as CASSVTYRDGEQYF.

The chain carries TRBV2 and TRBJ1-2; D perhaps matches TRBD1 (5 bases). Looked up from germline, CDR1 is SNHLY and CDR2 is FYNNEI. The CDR3 is 13 amino acids. V gave up 8 bases and J gave up 5 bases, with 15 bases separating them. This CDR3 is CASLGQEVYGYTF. CDR3 nucleotide sequence: TGTGCCAGCTTGGGGCAGGAGGTATATGGCTACACCTTC.

V is TRBV6-5 and J is TRBJ2-7, with unresolved D. V gave up 0 bases and J gave up 2 bases, with 14 bases separating them. The CDR3 runs to 16 residues. Germline CDR1 is MNHEY and CDR2 is SVGAGI. The CDR3 DNA follows: TGTGCCAGCAGTTACTCGAGATGGGGTCGGACCTACGAGCAGTACTTC. Encoded protein: CASSYSRWGRTYEQYF.

In its sample, this clone is medium-sized (0.01 to 0.1%). The chain has TRBV2 and TRBJ1-2; 7 nucleotides line up with TRBD1. V dropped 7 bases and J dropped 4; count of bases not matched to a gene: 3. Per the germline V gene, CDR1 is SNHLY and CDR2 is FYNNEI. The CDR3 has 12 amino acids. CDR3 sequence (DNA): TGTGCCAGCAAGGGACAGCTCTATGGCTACACCTTC. This translates into CASKGQLYGYTF.

The rearrangement uses TRBV19 and TRBJ2-1; D may be TRBD1 or TRBD2 (5 bases each). V was shortened by 5 bases and J by 3 bases, with 11 bases between the two germline ends. In germline, CDR1 is LNHDA, CDR2 SQIVND (reference sequence). The CDR3 contains 14 residues. CDR3 sequence (DNA): TGTGCCAGTAGTCTCGGGGCCTTCTACAATGAGCAGTTCTTC. This translates into CASSLGAFYNEQFF.